The entry below describes one T cell receptor (beta chain). Its specificity is unknown. This table comes from immunoSEQ multiplex PCR, and its TCRdb copy is limited to in-frame clones, with some not included. The table records around 1.1 million clones, about 72% of them present only once. The record originates from a study of shared clonotypes between healthy human individuals. Study-wide points: An effect of sequencing depth on clonotype sharing among donors was expected.

The sample comprised memory CD4+ T cells from PBMCs. Subset indicated: CD45RA-negative fraction. This TCR derives from a man aged 18-30 years in good health. Some clones in this sample may be carry-over from other donors' samples.

The DNA for the CDR3 is TGTGCCATCAGTGATCCTAGCGGGAGATCATCCGATGAGCAGTTCTTC. Amino acid sequence: CAISDPSGRSSDEQFF. The gene calls are TRBV10-3 and TRBJ2-1, with 10 bases that match TRBD2. CDR1 and CDR2 from the germline V gene are ENHRY and SYGVKD. J was trimmed by 8 bases and V by 3 bases; bases with no gene match: 10. The CDR3 is 16 amino acids.